These 9 T cell receptor beta chains were all obtained from the same sample, sequenced in a study of blood T cell repertoires in COVID-19. The assay was immunoSEQ multiplex PCR, and TCRdb's table has in-frame clones only and misses some. The table shows 40,000 to 55,000 clones, with about 90% occurring only once. Input material: peripheral blood. These receptor sequences come from a man aged 70-80 years with active COVID-19.

The rearrangement uses TRBV2 and TRBJ1-6; D remains ambiguous. The germline V gene has CDR1 SNHLY and CDR2 FYNNEI. The CDR3 totals 15 residues. Between the trimmed V and J ends, which lost 6 bases and 0 bases, there was a span of 9 bases. Here the CDR3 reads CASRQLSSYNSPLHF. CDR3 sequence (DNA): TGTGCCAGCAGACAGCTGAGCTCCTATAATTCACCCCTCCACTTT. Drawing the rest from reference TRBV2 and TRBJ1-6, the complete variable domain is EPEVTQTPSHQVTQMGQEVILRCVPISNHLYFYWYRQILGQKVEFLVSFYNNEISEKSEIFDDQFSVERPDGSNFTLKIRSTKLEDSAMYFCASRQLSSYNSPLHFGNGTRLTVT.

The V and J genes are TRBV7-2 and TRBJ2-2, with TRBD2 as a possible D gene (5 bases). The CDR3 is 14 amino acids. Trimming cost V 6 bases and J 4 bases, with 12 bases left between them. CDR1 SGHTA and CDR2 FQGNSA come from the germline V gene. The CDR3 DNA sequence: TGTGCCAGCAGGGGCGGAAGCGGCACCGGGGAGCTGTTTTTT. Translation gives CASRGGSGTGELFF. The entire variable domain, with the rest obtained from reference TRBV7-2 and TRBJ2-2, is as follows: GAGVSQSPSNKVTEKGKDVELRCDPISGHTALYWYRQSLGQGLEFLIYFQGNSAPDKSGLPSDRFSAERTGGSVSTLTIQRTQQEDSAVYLCASRGGSGTGELFFGEGSRLTVL.

The V call is TRBV19, the J call TRBJ2-7, with TRBD1 matching over 8 bases. V shed 6 bases and J 2 bases; nucleotides not matched to a gene: 6. Germline loops: CDR1 LNHDA, CDR2 SQIVND (reference sequence). The CDR3 is 14 residues long. The CDR3 DNA is TGTGCCAGTAGGGGACAGGCGTCACCCTACGAGCAGTACTTC. Its protein is CASRGQASPYEQYF.

V and J are TRBV6-2 or TRBV6-3 and TRBJ1-5, with a tentative D call TRBD1 (6 bases). The V and J ends lost 4 bases and 6 bases respectively, with 10 bases between them. Per germline, CDR1 MNHEY and CDR2 SVGEGT. The CDR3 is 13 residues long. The CDR3 DNA sequence: TGTGCCAGCAGTTTCACAGGGAGTCAGCCCCAGCATTTT. Encoded protein: CASSFTGSQPQHF.

V gene TRBV6-1 combines with J gene TRBJ1-2; TRBD1 might be the D (6 bases). CDR1 MNHNS and CDR2 SASEGT come from the germline V gene. Deletions cut 0 bases from V and 4 bases from J, with 12 bases between. This CDR3 is 15 amino acids long. CDR3 sequence reads: CASSEALQGPYGYTF. The CDR3 nucleotides are TGTGCCAGCAGTGAAGCGCTACAGGGCCCCTATGGCTACACCTTC.

The CDR3 reads CASSLDRVSGELFF. The CDR3 DNA is TGTGCCAGCAGCCTCGACAGGGTCAGCGGGGAGCTGTTTTTT. V gene TRBV7-2 combines with J gene TRBJ2-2; TRBD1 agrees at 7 bases. V shed 5 bases and J 7 bases; nucleotides not matched to a gene: 7. CDR3 length equals 14 residues. The germline V gene encodes CDR1 SGHTA and CDR2 FQGNSA.

V usage is TRBV6-5 and J usage is TRBJ2-5, with a weak D call TRBD2 (5 bases). The CDR3 length is 12 residues. The V gene lost 4 bases and the J gene lost 3 bases, with 6 bases spanning the gap. CDR1 MNHEY and CDR2 SVGAGI come from the germline V gene. CDR3 residues: CASSFSEETQYF. CDR3 sequence (DNA): TGTGCCAGCAGTTTTAGCGAAGAGACCCAGTACTTC.

V and J are TRBV2 and TRBJ1-2, with D hard to call. With 2 bases removed from V and 5 bases from J, the gap between germline ends came to 15 bases. This CDR3 has 15 amino acids. Germline assignment: CDR1 SNHLY and CDR2 FYNNEI. The CDR3 here is CASSETGRAPYGYTF. CDR3 DNA sequence: TGTGCCAGCAGTGAAACGGGGAGGGCCCCATATGGCTACACCTTC. The full variable domain, its missing parts supplied by reference TRBV2 and TRBJ1-2, is EPEVTQTPSHQVTQMGQEVILRCVPISNHLYFYWYRQILGQKVEFLVSFYNNEISEKSEIFDDQFSVERPDGSNFTLKIRSTKLEDSAMYFCASSETGRAPYGYTFGSGTRLTVV.

The chain couples TRBV24-1 to TRBJ1-1, with D unresolved. The germline CDR1 and CDR2 sequences are KGHDR and SFDVKD. CDR3 length equals 14 residues. V was trimmed by 5 bases and J by 1 base, leaving 10 bases between them. The CDR3 DNA follows: TGTGCCACCAGTGGCACGACACCGAACACTGAAGCTTTCTTT. Protein sequence: CATSGTTPNTEAFF.